A single sample gave rise to the 27 T cell receptor beta chains below, sequenced in a study of human T cells and chemical hapten exposure (dated by TCRdb to the early 2020s). Library method: RACE. Sequencing was carried out with a NextSeq 500. TCRdb trimmed public reads at Q25 via fastp, called clones via MiXCR and kept in-frame beta chains. Every entry covers one CDR3 protein and lists the most common genes and DNA from its rows. The sample table contains some 350,000 distinct CDR3 sequences; only one count was recorded for under 9% of them. Of the sample, 7.5% to 9% is held by the ten largest clones. Taken with the paper, the label for time point translates to: patch test 1, 2 weeks after DPC sensitization. The sample's treatment or condition label, decoded: therapeutic diphenylcyclopropenone sensitization with weekly scalp DPC. Sequencing used whole blood, obtained in connection with sensitization to the hapten diphenylcyclopropenone (DPC). The receptors come from a woman aged 18-35 years with alopecia areata. Some clones in this sample may be carry-over from other donors' samples.

This clonotype was picked up many times. The chain combines TRBV7-2 with TRBJ2-1; D might be TRBD2 (6 bases). Trimming pared 6 bases from V and 2 bases from J, leaving 20 bases between. The V gene's germline CDR1 is SGHTA and CDR2 FQGNSA. This CDR3 spans 17 amino acids. In DNA, the CDR3 is TGTGCCAGCAGGAATATGCGGGACTCCGGGACCTACAATGAGCAGTTCTTC. This codes for CASRNMRDSGTYNEQFF.

This clonotype was detected many times. V gene TRBV14 combines with J gene TRBJ2-1, with a tentative D call TRBD2 (6 bases). Trimming removed 1 base from V and 3 bases from J, with 31 bases in between. The CDR3 totals 22 residues. Germline CDR1 is SGHDN and CDR2 is FVKESK. The CDR3 nucleotides read TGTGCCAGCAGCCAAGGGTACCCGGAAGACGGGAGTTGGGGACCCCGCTACAATGAGCAGTTCTTC. This translates into CASSQGYPEDGSWGPRYNEQFF.

V and J are TRBV9 and TRBJ2-1, with 8 bases lining up with TRBD1. Trimming cost V 3 bases and J 3 bases; bases outside gene matches: 5. Germline CDR1 SGDLS, CDR2 YYNGEE. CDR3 size: 15 residues. The CDR3 region has the DNA TGTGCCAGCAGCGACACCGGGACAGGCTACAATGAGCAGTTCTTC. Protein product: CASSDTGTGYNEQFF.

There are many counts of this clonotype. Written as DNA, the CDR3 is TGCGCCAGCAGTCAATCTAATTCTGTCGGCACAGATACGCAGTATTTT. Its translation is CASSQSNSVGTDTQYF. The gene calls are TRBV23-1 and TRBJ2-3; D is ambiguous. TRBV23-1 falls under the ORF class, with uncertain function. The CDR3 is made up of 16 amino acids. V dropped 0 bases and J dropped 1 base, with 11 bases sitting between them.

This clonotype was counted between two and nine times. V is TRBV5-6 and J is TRBJ2-7; D possibly corresponds to TRBD2 (5 bases). Between the trimmed V and J ends, which lost 4 bases and 2 bases, there was a span of 19 bases. CDR1 and CDR2 (germline): SGHDT, YYEEEE. The CDR3 spans 16 residues. The DNA of the CDR3 is TGTGCCAGCAGCGGTATGGAGCGGCCTGGGACCTACGAGCAGTACTTC. Protein sequence: CASSGMERPGTYEQYF.

This clonotype has more than one count but fewer than ten. The CDR3 is CASSQRTGEGTGELFF. CDR3 nucleotides: TGTGCCAGCAGTCAGCGGACAGGGGAAGGGACCGGGGAGCTGTTTTTT. The gene calls are TRBV6-2 or TRBV6-3 and TRBJ2-2; 9 positions match TRBD1. J gave up 5 bases and V 5 bases, and 9 bases lay outside the gene matches. Germline V gene sequence: CDR1 MNHEY, CDR2 SVGEGT. The CDR3 extends over 16 amino acids.

This clonotype has a count of ten or more. The chain is built from TRBV7-3 and TRBJ2-3; D remains ambiguous. CDR3 length: 15 amino acids. Germline V CDR1 and CDR2: SGHTA, FQGTGA. V was cut by 2 bases and J by 4 bases, with 13 bases left in between. The CDR3 DNA reads TGTGCCAGCAGCTTAGACTCCGCTAGTGCAGATACGCAGTATTTT. It specifies CASSLDSASADTQYF.

V gene TRBV7-8 combines with J gene TRBJ1-2; a possible D gene is TRBD1 (6 bases). The CDR3 spans 14 residues. The germline CDR1 and CDR2 sequences are SGHVS and FQNEAQ. The V and J ends lost 4 bases and 8 bases respectively, with 17 bases between them. DNA of the CDR3: TGTGCCAGCAGCTCAAATAGGACAGTGAAGGGCTACACCTTC. Amino acids: CASSSNRTVKGYTF.

The table lists this clonotype with a few counts. The chain couples TRBV5-1 to TRBJ2-5, with 8 bases aligning to TRBD1. This CDR3 region has 17 residues. Germline V gene sequence: CDR1 SGHRS, CDR2 YFSETQ. V was clipped by 4 bases and J by 2 bases; unmatched bases: 13. The CDR3 DNA reads TGCGCCAGCAGCCCCGGACAGGGAAGGATGGCACAAGAGACCCAGTACTTC. Its protein product is CASSPGQGRMAQETQYF.

This clonotype was counted once. V usage is TRBV5-6 and J usage is TRBJ1-2; D unclear. The CDR3 loop spans 11 amino acids. Per the germline V gene, CDR1 is SGHDT and CDR2 is YYEEEE. V was pared by 3 bases and J by 8 bases, with 8 bases between. CDR3 loop: CASSSAGGYTF. DNA for the CDR3: TGTGCCAGCAGCTCCGCTGGGGGCTACACCTTC.

In its sample, this clonotype was seen many times. The CDR3 sequence: CASSVGGVQPQHF. The DNA for the CDR3 is TGTGCCAGCAGCGTAGGGGGGGTTCAGCCCCAGCATTTT. This chain links TRBV9 with TRBJ1-5, with D possibly TRBD1 on 5 matching bases. This CDR3 comprises 13 residues. CDR1 SGDLS and CDR2 YYNGEE come from the germline V gene. V lost 0 bases and J 6 bases, leaving 7 bases between the germline ends.

A few counts support this clonotype. This chain links TRBV10-3 with TRBJ1-3; 9 positions agree with TRBD1. The trim removed 6 bases at V and 3 bases at J, leaving 3 bases unmatched. Germline-derived CDR1 and CDR2 are ENHRY and SYGVKD. This CDR3 is 14 amino acids long. CDR3 region: CAISAGQGGNTIYF. The DNA of the CDR3 is TGTGCCATCAGCGCGGGACAGGGTGGAAACACCATATATTTT.

J is TRBJ2-1 and V is TRBV20-1, with D unclear. Germline loops: CDR1 DFQATT, CDR2 SNEGSKA (reference sequence). The V end lost 6 bases, the J end lost 7 bases, and 7 bases lay between the germline ends. The CDR3 runs to 10 residues. The CDR3 reads CSAMGNEQFF. Written as DNA, the CDR3 is TGCAGTGCCATGGGGAATGAGCAGTTCTTC.

In this sample, this clonotype turned up many times. This chain joins TRBV27 and TRBJ2-5; D uncertain. This CDR3 is built from 15 residues. Per germline, CDR1 MNHEY and CDR2 SMNVEV (reference sequence). Trimming took off 0 bases at V and 1 base at J, with 9 bases between the two ends. The DNA of the CDR3 is TGTGCCAGCAGTTTATCGCCAGGCGTCCAAGAGACCCAGTACTTC. Translation gives CASSLSPGVQETQYF.

The chain has TRBV10-3 and TRBJ1-3, with a tentative D call TRBD1 (6 bases). V gave up 4 bases and J gave up 0 bases, with 13 bases separating them. Per the germline V gene, CDR1 is ENHRY and CDR2 is SYGVKD. The CDR3 has 16 residues. Written as DNA, the CDR3 is TGTGCCATCAGTGGCGGACAGACAAACTCTGGAAACACCATATATTTT. This codes for CAISGGQTNSGNTIYF.

This clonotype has a handful of counts. This CDR3 is CAAGDYGYTF. In nucleotides, the CDR3 is TGTGCTGCAGGGGACTATGGCTACACCTTC. The V and J genes are TRBV6-2 or TRBV6-3 and TRBJ1-2; maybe TRBD1 (6 bases). The CDR3 contains 10 residues. In germline, CDR1 is MNHEY, CDR2 SVGEGT.

Here the CDR3 DNA reads TGTGCCATCAGTGAAGTCAGGGGCAATCAGCCCCAGCATTTT. Protein: CAISEVRGNQPQHF. The chain joins TRBV10-3 to TRBJ1-5; perhaps TRBD1 as D (5 bases). CDR3 size: 14 residues. V was cut by 3 bases and J by 2 bases, with 8 bases left in between. Germline V gene sequence: CDR1 ENHRY, CDR2 SYGVKD.

This clonotype occurred many times. J is TRBJ2-2 and V is TRBV24-1; D not certain. CDR3 size: 17 residues. The germline gives CDR1 KGHDR, CDR2 SFDVKD. V dropped 1 base and J dropped 1 base, with 12 bases sitting between them. The CDR3 coding sequence is TGTGCCACCAGTGATTTAAGAGGCAGCGAGAACACCGGGGAGCTGTTTTTT. Encoded protein: CATSDLRGSENTGELFF.

The rearrangement joins TRBV7-2 to TRBJ1-2; 7 bases line up with TRBD1. The J segment lost 1 base and the V segment lost 3 bases, leaving 5 bases of the junction unmatched. The CDR3 contains 15 residues. The germline CDR1 and CDR2 sequences are SGHTA and FQGNSA. The CDR3 DNA follows: TGTGCCAGCAGCTTGGCAGGGGGGGATAACTATGGCTACACCTTC. Its translation: CASSLAGGDNYGYTF.

This clonotype was seen a few times. This rearrangement joins TRBV7-2 to TRBJ2-1; D gene unclear. The CDR3 loop spans 14 amino acids. Trimming removed 1 base from V and 6 bases from J, with 10 bases in between. Germline loops: CDR1 SGHTA, CDR2 FQGNSA. This CDR3 reads CASSLGDTINEQFF. In DNA, the CDR3 is TGTGCCAGCAGCTTAGGAGACACGATCAATGAGCAGTTCTTC.

This clonotype has only a few counts. V gene TRBV6-2 or TRBV6-3 combines with J gene TRBJ2-1; D is uncertain. Per germline, CDR1 MNHEY and CDR2 SVGEGT. The CDR3 spans 15 residues. V was shortened by 1 base and J by 2 bases, with 9 bases between the two germline ends. Written as DNA, the CDR3 is TGTGCCAGCAGTTACTTGGGGTCTACCTACAATGAGCAGTTCTTC. Amino acid sequence: CASSYLGSTYNEQFF.

This clonotype was counted at least ten times. The chain joins TRBV28 to TRBJ1-5; D not certain. The V gene's germline CDR1 is MDHEN and CDR2 SYDVKM. The CDR3 contains 14 residues. V was pared by 6 bases and J by 4 bases, with 13 bases between. CDR3 residues: CASSAPDWNQPQHF. Written as DNA, the CDR3 is TGTGCCAGCAGCGCACCGGACTGGAATCAGCCCCAGCATTTT.

V and J are TRBV6-6 and TRBJ1-1, with D unresolved. Germline V gives CDR1 MNHNY, CDR2 SVGAGI (reference sequence). V was pared by 6 bases and J by 1 base, with 12 bases between. The CDR3 loop spans 14 amino acids. The CDR3 region is CASSPRRANTEAFF. In DNA, the CDR3 is TGTGCCAGCAGCCCCCGTCGCGCGAACACTGAAGCTTTCTTT.

This clonotype was observed a handful of times. J is TRBJ2-7 and V is TRBV28; D remains ambiguous. Germline values: CDR1 MDHEN, CDR2 SYDVKM. This CDR3 spans 12 amino acids. The V and J ends lost 5 bases and 3 bases respectively, with 8 bases between them. CDR3 bases: TGTGCCAGCAGTCCCCGGGTCTACGAGCAGTACTTC. Encoded protein: CASSPRVYEQYF.

This clonotype was seen a handful of times. This chain links TRBV7-9 with TRBJ2-1; TRBD1 matches at 8 bases. CDR1 and CDR2 (germline): SEHNR, FQNEAQ (reference sequence). The ends lost 8 bases at V and 4 bases at J; junction bases unmatched: 13. CDR3 size: 16 residues. The CDR3 DNA reads as TGTGCCAGCTCCCGGGGTCGGCAGGGGGCGTACAATGAGCAGTTCTTC. Encoded protein: CASSRGRQGAYNEQFF.

The sample holds many counts of this clonotype. The chain has TRBV5-1 and TRBJ2-2; 7 nucleotides agree with TRBD1. The CDR3 contains 16 residues. Germline-derived CDR1 and CDR2 are SGHRS and YFSETQ. The J segment lost 5 bases and the V segment lost 0 bases, leaving 7 bases of the junction unmatched. CDR3 protein: CASSLEGTELTGELFF. The CDR3 DNA reads as TGCGCCAGCAGCTTGGAGGGGACAGAGTTGACCGGGGAGCTGTTTTTT.

This clonotype was recorded a few times. The V gene is TRBV5-1, the J gene TRBJ2-3; 11 nucleotides align to TRBD1. CDR3 length: 16 residues. CDR1 is SGHRS, CDR2 YFSETQ, per germline. V was clipped by 0 bases and J by 6 bases; unmatched bases: 6. DNA for the CDR3: TGCGCCAGCAGCTTGGCCGGGGACAGGGGGATGGATACGCAGTATTTT. As protein: CASSLAGDRGMDTQYF.